This record concerns one T cell receptor beta chain sequence. No antigen is known for it. At collection, donors were nominally healthy, but unrecorded immune exposures were probable. This record comes from a study of cytomegalovirus exposure and HLA in healthy donors. Across the study: A data release that came early held approximately 85 million unique TCRs from HLA-typed donors.

Regarding the study as a whole: Rare TCR sequences predominated, though certain public TCRs were found in many donors. In an earlier analysis, in several hundred donors, most V segments appeared productive either ~87% or ~30% of the time.

The CDR3 is 17 amino acids. CDR1 SGHRS and CDR2 YFSETQ come from the germline V gene. V was clipped by 4 bases and J by 1 base; unmatched bases: 10. The PCR ran on 60 Vbeta and 13 Jbeta primers. Profiled with immunoSEQ multiplex PCR; TCRdb holds only in-frame clones, not every one. This sample has more than 150,000 clones; 77% occur once, and the top ten carry around 1.5%. V usage is TRBV5-1 and J usage is TRBJ2-1; 8 nucleotides match TRBD2. The TCR was taken from a young man in good health and CMV-seronegative. The sample consisted of PBMCs. DNA of the CDR3: TGCGCCAGCAGCCCCGGAAAGGCGGGGGGTTCCTACAATGAGCAGTTCTTC. It specifies CASSPGKAGGSYNEQFF. The variable domain in full, completed from reference TRBV5-1 and TRBJ2-1, reads KAGVTQTPRYLIKTRGQQVTLSCSPISGHRSVSWYQQTPGQGLQFLFEYFSETQRNKGNFPGRFSGRQFSNSRSEMNVSTLELGDSALYLCASSPGKAGGSYNEQFFGPGTRLTVL.